The clone carrying this T cell receptor beta chain was recorded once. Its antigen is undetermined. The source of the sample is a study of cytomegalovirus exposure and HLA in healthy donors. Measured with immunoSEQ multiplex PCR; TCRdb has only the in-frame clones, and not every one. Of about 160,000 clones listed, 70% to 90% were seen once; the top ten hold 2% to 2.5%. Whole-study findings and limits: The authors enumerated under 200 TCR beta chains as linked to cytomegalovirus. Across donors, most TCRs were seen rarely, yet some public ones were widespread.

The germline CDR1 and CDR2 sequences are SGHRS and YFSETQ. V lost 6 bases and J lost 4; bases outside the gene matches: 6. The CDR3 covers 14 residues. The chain recombines TRBV5-1 with TRBJ2-3; 9 positions agree with TRBD1. What was sequenced was PBMCs. The sequence was obtained from a woman between 18 and 30 years old in good health and CMV-seronegative. The CDR3: CASTTTGGSDTQYF. In DNA form, the CDR3 reads TGCGCCAGCACCACCACAGGGGGCTCAGATACGCAGTATTTT.